These 21 T cell receptor beta chains came from one sample sequenced in a study of shared clonotypes between healthy human individuals. Only in-frame clones appear in the TCRdb table, and some are missing; sequencing was by immunoSEQ multiplex PCR. The table records over a million clones, around 97% of them present only once. The sequenced sample was naive CD4+ T cells sorted from blood. The subset is: CD45RA+ positively selected. The receptors here all came from a man aged 25 to 40 in good health.

The chain couples TRBV7-6 to TRBJ2-3; D remains unclear. Per germline, CDR1 SGHVS and CDR2 FNYEAQ. The CDR3 consists of 14 residues. Trimming stripped 5 bases from V and 4 bases from J, with 13 bases between. DNA of the CDR3: TGTGCCAGCAGCCCCCTCACGGTTTCAGATACGCAGTATTTT. Its translation is CASSPLTVSDTQYF.

This chain joins TRBV2 and TRBJ2-5; the D gene is possibly TRBD2 (6 bases). The CDR3 runs to 14 residues. Per the germline V gene, CDR1 is SNHLY and CDR2 is FYNNEI. V shed 5 bases and J shed 8 bases, with 18 bases lying between them. CDR3 sequence reads: CASSLADTAITQYF. In DNA form, the CDR3 reads TGTGCCAGCAGTTTAGCGGACACGGCGATAACCCAGTACTTC.

The count of this clone is one. The chain carries TRBV27 and TRBJ2-2; tentative D call: TRBD1 (6 bases). CDR3 length equals 17 residues. V was shortened by 7 bases and J by 2 bases, with 20 bases between the two germline ends. The germline gives CDR1 MNHEY, CDR2 SMNVEV (reference sequence). CDR3 coding DNA: TGTGCCAGCACCGTAGGTTGGGGGACAACTAACACCGGGGAGCTGTTTTTT. It encodes CASTVGWGTTNTGELFF.

The chain employs TRBV2 and TRBJ2-3; tentatively, D is TRBD2 (5 bases). V lost 10 bases and J 0 bases, leaving 11 bases between the germline ends. The germline gives CDR1 SNHLY, CDR2 FYNNEI. This CDR3 region has 13 residues. The CDR3 DNA sequence: TGTGCCACCCTCCCGGGGAGCACAGATACGCAGTATTTT. Encoded protein: CATLPGSTDTQYF.

The chain recombines TRBV9 with TRBJ2-3; TRBD2 matches 12 bases. The CDR3 runs 15 residues. V lost 3 bases to trimming and J lost 6 bases; unmatched junction nucleotides: 5. Germline V gene data show CDR1 as SGDLS and CDR2 as YYNGEE. The CDR3 loop is CASSARLAGVDTQYF. The CDR3 region has the DNA TGTGCCAGCAGCGCGAGACTAGCGGGAGTTGATACGCAGTATTTT. Full variable domain (outside the CDR3, taken from reference TRBV9 and TRBJ2-3): DSGVTQTPKHLITATGQRVTLRCSPRSGDLSVYWYQQSLDQGLQFLIQYYNGEERAKGNILERFSAQQFPDLHSELNLSSLELGDSALYFCASSARLAGVDTQYFGPGTRLTVL.

This clone was observed once. J is TRBJ1-1 and V is TRBV27, with D possibly being TRBD1 (6 bases). Germline lookup yields CDR1 MNHEY and CDR2 SMNVEV (reference sequence). The CDR3 sequence is 15 residues long. Trimming cost V 2 bases and J 0 bases, with 10 bases left between them. The CDR3 DNA is TGTGCCAGCAGTTTACTGGACAGCTTGAACACTGAAGCTTTCTTT. Amino acids: CASSLLDSLNTEAFF.

This clone occurred once. The rearrangement joins TRBV19 to TRBJ1-1, with D maybe TRBD1 (5 bases). CDR3 length equals 14 residues. The germline V and J ends were trimmed by 5 bases and 1 base, with 11 bases remaining between them. Germline-derived CDR1 and CDR2 are LNHDA and SQIVND (reference sequence). The CDR3 nucleotides are TGTGCCAGTAGTCAAGCCGGACAGAACACTGAAGCTTTCTTT. Amino acid sequence: CASSQAGQNTEAFF.

This sequence joins TRBV10-3 and TRBJ2-7, with D uncertain. Germline CDR1 ENHRY, CDR2 SYGVKD. V lost 4 bases, J lost 4 bases, and 11 bases lay in between. CDR3 length equals 13 residues. The CDR3 spells CAISAAGTYEQYF. As DNA, the CDR3 is TGTGCCATCAGTGCGGCAGGAACGTACGAGCAGTACTTC.

The chain uses TRBV9 and TRBJ1-3; 9 bases align to TRBD1. The V gene's germline CDR1 is SGDLS and CDR2 YYNGEE. The CDR3 spans 15 residues. Trimming removed 5 bases from V and 9 bases from J; junction bases left unmatched: 12. This CDR3 is CASRPTGTGISTIYF. CDR3 in DNA: TGTGCCAGCAGACCCACCGGGACAGGGATTTCCACCATATATTTT.

This clone was counted a single time. This specimen includes other DNA sequences encoding the same CDR3. The chain couples TRBV5-6 to TRBJ2-5; D is ambiguous. V was pared by 0 bases and J by 3 bases, with 6 bases between. Germline values: CDR1 SGHDT, CDR2 YYEEEE. The CDR3 totals 13 residues. The CDR3 sequence is CASSLGLEETQYF. The DNA of the CDR3 is TGTGCCAGCAGCTTGGGGCTAGAAGAGACCCAGTACTTC.

V usage is TRBV11-2 and J usage is TRBJ1-3; tentative D call: TRBD1 (6 bases). Per germline, CDR1 SGHAT and CDR2 FQNNGV. Trimming took off 5 bases at V and 4 bases at J, with 9 bases between the two ends. There are 13 residues in the CDR3. This CDR3 reads CASSQGTGNTIYF. The CDR3, as DNA: TGTGCCAGCAGCCAGGGGACAGGAAACACCATATATTTT.

This clone was picked up one time. The chain combines TRBV30 with TRBJ2-7, with D possibly TRBD1 on 6 matching bases. V lost 3 bases and J 8 bases, leaving 14 bases between the germline ends. This CDR3 has 12 amino acids. Per germline, CDR1 GTSNPN and CDR2 SVGIG (reference sequence). Written as DNA, the CDR3 is TGTGCCTGGAGCCCCACAGGGAAACAGCAGTACTTC. Translated, it gives CAWSPTGKQQYF.

The V gene is TRBV28, the J gene TRBJ2-7, with 8 bases identical to TRBD2. The CDR3 runs to 16 residues. Germline V lookup: CDR1 MDHEN, CDR2 SYDVKM. V lost 2 bases to trimming and J lost 2 bases; unmatched junction nucleotides: 8. CDR3 residues: CASSLRRGAQPYEQYF. CDR3 DNA sequence: TGTGCCAGCAGTTTAAGGCGGGGGGCGCAACCCTACGAGCAGTACTTC. Variable domain in full (rest from reference TRBV28 and TRBJ2-7): DVKVTQSSRYLVKRTGEKVFLECVQDMDHENMFWYRQDPGLGLRLIYFSYDVKMKEKGDIPEGYSVSREKKERFSLILESASTNQTSMYLCASSLRRGAQPYEQYFGPGTRLTVT.

The rearrangement uses TRBV5-1 and TRBJ2-3; 10 nucleotides line up with TRBD2. Looked up from germline, CDR1 is SGHRS and CDR2 is YFSETQ. V lost 4 bases, J lost 3 bases, and 5 bases stayed unmatched. This CDR3 is built from 15 residues. CDR3 residues: CASSKGTSDTDTQYF. CDR3 sequence (DNA): TGCGCCAGCAGCAAAGGGACTAGCGATACAGATACGCAGTATTTT. The variable domain in full, with the rest retrieved from reference TRBV5-1 and TRBJ2-3, is KAGVTQTPRYLIKTRGQQVTLSCSPISGHRSVSWYQQTPGQGLQFLFEYFSETQRNKGNFPGRFSGRQFSNSRSEMNVSTLELGDSALYLCASSKGTSDTDTQYFGPGTRLTVL.

V and J are TRBV5-1 and TRBJ2-2, with TRBD2 as a possible D gene (7 bases). The germline V gene encodes CDR1 SGHRS and CDR2 YFSETQ. The CDR3 totals 18 residues. V lost 5 bases to trimming and J lost 0 bases, with 20 bases between them. The CDR3 DNA is TGCGCCAGCAGTTTATGGGGGCACAGCGGGACGAACACCGGGGAGCTGTTTTTT. Translated, it gives CASSLWGHSGTNTGELFF. Full variable domain (missing parts from reference TRBV5-1 and TRBJ2-2): KAGVTQTPRYLIKTRGQQVTLSCSPISGHRSVSWYQQTPGQGLQFLFEYFSETQRNKGNFPGRFSGRQFSNSRSEMNVSTLELGDSALYLCASSLWGHSGTNTGELFFGEGSRLTVL.

The chain joins TRBV28 to TRBJ2-6; a weak D match, TRBD2 (7 bases). Germline CDR1 and CDR2: MDHEN and SYDVKM. The V end lost 8 bases, the J end lost 2 bases, and 13 bases lay between the germline ends. The CDR3 has 15 residues. The CDR3 reads CASSGGAAGANVLTF. In nucleotides, the CDR3 is TGTGCCAGCTCGGGGGGCGCAGCTGGGGCCAACGTCCTGACTTTC.

The V call is TRBV5-1, the J call TRBJ1-1; unclear D gene. CDR3 length: 12 amino acids. Germline CDR1 reads SGHRS; CDR2 reads YFSETQ. V gave up 4 bases and J gave up 3 bases, with 7 bases separating them. CDR3 sequence reads: CASSAGYTEAFF. The CDR3, as DNA: TGCGCCAGCAGCGCAGGTTACACTGAAGCTTTCTTT.

Notes on this clone: The sample carries other DNA sequences with the same CDR3. The chain joins TRBV6-5 to TRBJ1-1; D is ambiguous. Germline CDR1 and CDR2: MNHEY and SVGAGI. This CDR3 contains 13 residues. Trimming cost V 6 bases and J 1 base, with 9 bases left between them. The CDR3 loop is CASRPATNTEAFF. CDR3 nucleotides: TGTGCCAGCAGGCCCGCCACGAACACTGAAGCTTTCTTT.

The chain is built from TRBV6-1 and TRBJ2-1; D gene ambiguous. The ends were cut back, 8 bases at V and 8 bases at J, with 10 bases in the middle. The CDR3 sequence is 11 residues long. Germline V gives CDR1 MNHNS, CDR2 SASEGT. As DNA, the CDR3 is TGTGCCAGCGGGCTCAGCGATGAGCAGTTCTTC. This codes for CASGLSDEQFF.

This clone occurred once. The genes are TRBV5-1 and TRBJ2-3; D tentatively reads TRBD1 or TRBD2 (6 bases each). Germline CDR1 reads SGHRS; CDR2 reads YFSETQ. The germline V and J ends were trimmed by 2 bases and 0 bases, with 13 bases remaining between them. The length of the CDR3 is 16 residues. CDR3 DNA sequence: TGCGCCAGCAGCTTAGGCGGGACAACTAGCACAGATACGCAGTATTTT. Residues: CASSLGGTTSTDTQYF. Based on the CDR3 plus reference TRBV5-1 and TRBJ2-3, the full variable domain is KAGVTQTPRYLIKTRGQQVTLSCSPISGHRSVSWYQQTPGQGLQFLFEYFSETQRNKGNFPGRFSGRQFSNSRSEMNVSTLELGDSALYLCASSLGGTTSTDTQYFGPGTRLTVL.

CDR3 in DNA: TGTGCCAGCAGTTCCCCGTCAAACTATGGCTACACCTTC. Amino acids: CASSSPSNYGYTF. The chain recombines TRBV28 with TRBJ1-2; D unresolved. The CDR3 totals 13 residues. Per the germline V gene, CDR1 is MDHEN and CDR2 is SYDVKM. V shed 4 bases and J shed 2 bases, with 8 bases lying between them.